Detailed here is one T cell receptor beta chain. Its specificity is not known. The germline V and J ends were trimmed by 4 bases and 4 bases, with 11 bases remaining between them. The CDR3 is 14 residues long. Per the germline V gene, CDR1 is SGDLS and CDR2 is YYNGEE. The record originates from a study of pediatric ulcerative colitis. Whole-study findings and limits: Some T cells in rectal biopsies may come from blood, especially with overt colitis.

Sequencing was performed with immunoSEQ multiplex PCR; in TCRdb, only in-frame clones are kept and a portion is missing. This sample has tens of thousands of clones; 75% occur once, and the top ten carry 8.6%. During colonoscopy, one to two rectal pinch biopsies were collected. The clonotype comes from a boy aged 5 to 17 with severe ulcerative colitis. What was sequenced was gut tissue. V gene TRBV9 combines with J gene TRBJ1-4; D possibly corresponds to TRBD1 (5 bases). CDR3 coding DNA: TGTGCCAGCAGCCCCGACAGAAATAATGAAAAACTGTTTTTT. It codes for CASSPDRNNEKLFF.